This T cell receptor beta chain was found in a study of tumor-infiltrating lymphocytes in oesophageal squamous cell carcinoma. The V gene lost 5 bases and the J gene lost 6 bases, with 11 bases spanning the gap. The CDR3 has 12 residues. The germline V gene has CDR1 SGHAT and CDR2 FQDESV (reference sequence). TCRdb re-called the PCR reads with MiXCR, one entry per CDR3 protein. The data show about 21,000 distinct CDR3 sequences, under 40% seen once. This clonotype was seen many times. J is TRBJ2-7 and V is TRBV11-1, with D perhaps TRBD1 (6 bases). The receptor's source is a male donor with esophageal squamous cell carcinoma. The sample comprised esophageal tumor tissue. CDR3 amino acids: CASSVQGLEQYF. Written as DNA, the CDR3 is TGTGCCAGCAGCGTACAGGGTCTCGAGCAGTACTTC.